These 13 T cell receptor beta chains came from one sample sequenced in a study of control samples from healthy donors and cancer patients (dated by TCRdb to about 2020). To prepare the library, the immunoSEQ multiplex PCR assay was applied. The table comes from immuneACCESS by way of TCRdb, which keeps in-frame sequences with V and J called. Part of the clones is missing from these tables; in studies checked, under half for an unresolved V gene and the rest for unknown reasons. The sample table records under 150,000 clones; roughly 88% of these occur just once. Of the sample, roughly 3.4% falls within the top ten clones. Sequenced material: blood. The source of these receptors is a man aged 40-55 years in good health.

This rearrangement joins TRBV5-1 to TRBJ1-4; D unclear. The CDR3 totals 13 residues. Germline values: CDR1 SGHRS, CDR2 YFSETQ. V lost 2 bases to trimming and J lost 8 bases, with 10 bases between them. The CDR3 loop reads CASSFGQSEKLFF. The CDR3 DNA reads as TGCGCCAGCAGCTTCGGCCAGTCGGAAAAACTGTTTTTT.

This clone turned up a few times. V gene TRBV6-2 or TRBV6-3 combines with J gene TRBJ1-2; no reliable D call. V was cut by 0 bases and J by 4 bases, with 6 bases left in between. The CDR3 has 13 amino acids. Per the germline V gene, CDR1 is MNHEY and CDR2 is SVGEGT. The CDR3 coding sequence is TGTGCCAGCAGTTACTCAACTATCTATGGCTACACCTTC. This encodes CASSYSTIYGYTF.

The V call is TRBV9, the J call TRBJ1-2; 9 bases align to TRBD1. CDR3 length: 15 amino acids. V shed 4 bases and J 3 bases; nucleotides not matched to a gene: 7. CDR1 is SGDLS, CDR2 YYNGEE, per germline. CDR3 residues: CASSPRQGEDYGYTF. For the CDR3, the DNA is TGTGCCAGCAGCCCCCGACAGGGGGAGGACTATGGCTACACCTTC.

The chain recombines TRBV5-1 with TRBJ1-1, with D perhaps matching TRBD1 (6 bases). The CDR3 is 16 residues long. Germline values: CDR1 SGHRS, CDR2 YFSETQ. Trimming stripped 2 bases from V and 3 bases from J, with 17 bases between. The CDR3 loop is CASSFATGSRYTEAFF. In DNA, the CDR3 is TGCGCCAGCAGCTTCGCTACAGGGAGCCGGTACACTGAAGCTTTCTTT.

V is TRBV7-7 and J is TRBJ2-1; TRBD2 matches at 8 bases. The germline gives CDR1 SSHAT, CDR2 FNYEAQ (reference sequence). This CDR3 has 16 residues. The V segment lost 5 bases and the J segment 2 bases; nucleotides outside the gene matches: 8. The CDR3 loop is CASSRASGGTYNEQFF. In DNA, the CDR3 is TGTGCCAGCAGCCGAGCCAGCGGGGGAACCTACAATGAGCAGTTCTTC.

The table lists this clone with a count of one. The CDR3 is CATSRLHGGSSGANVLTF. CDR3 nucleotide sequence: TGTGCCACCAGCAGACTACATGGGGGTAGCTCTGGGGCCAACGTCCTGACTTTC. This rearrangement joins TRBV15 to TRBJ2-6; the D gene could be TRBD1 or TRBD2 (5 bases each). The CDR3 contains 18 residues. Looked up from germline, CDR1 is LNHNV and CDR2 is YYDKDF (reference sequence). Trimming stripped 2 bases from V and 0 bases from J, with 14 bases between.

J is TRBJ1-2 and V is TRBV24-1; 9 positions agree with TRBD1. CDR3 length: 13 residues. Losses at the gene ends were 5 bases for V and 8 bases for J; bases not matched to a gene: 5. Germline V gene lookup returns CDR1 KGHDR and CDR2 SFDVKD. CDR3 DNA sequence: TGTGCCACCAGTGTTCGGACAGGGGAAGGCTACACCTTC. Translation: CATSVRTGEGYTF.

The rearrangement joins TRBV6-1 to TRBJ2-1; D is uncertain. The germline V gene has CDR1 MNHNS and CDR2 SASEGT. CDR3 length equals 17 residues. V dropped 2 bases and J dropped 4 bases, with 18 bases sitting between them. The CDR3 is CASSEKRPVGLYNEQFF. DNA of the CDR3: TGTGCCAGCAGTGAAAAGAGGCCAGTGGGCCTTTACAATGAGCAGTTCTTC.

The CDR3 is CASSIGTGGTYGYTF. The CDR3 nucleotides read TGTGCCAGTAGTATTGGGACAGGGGGCACCTATGGCTACACCTTC. The chain recombines TRBV19 with TRBJ1-2; TRBD1 matches at 12 bases. Looked up from germline, CDR1 is LNHDA and CDR2 is SQIVND (reference sequence). Losses at the gene ends were 3 bases for V and 4 bases for J; bases not matched to a gene: 3. The CDR3 is 15 amino acids.

The V and J genes are TRBV5-6 and TRBJ1-1; weak D call: TRBD1 (5 bases). The ends were cut back, 2 bases at V and 6 bases at J, with 11 bases in the middle. This CDR3 spans 13 amino acids. Germline V lookup: CDR1 SGHDT, CDR2 YYEEEE. The CDR3 nucleotides are TGTGCCAGCAGCTTCAGGGTTCGGTCTGAAGCTTTCTTT. Its protein is CASSFRVRSEAFF. The full variable domain, its missing parts supplied by reference TRBV5-6 and TRBJ1-1, is DAGVTQSPTHLIKTRGQQVTLRCSPKSGHDTVSWYQQALGQGPQFIFQYYEEEERQRGNFPDRFSGHQFPNYSSELNVNALLLGDSALYLCASSFRVRSEAFFGQGTRLTVV.

This clone was seen just once. V is TRBV24-1 and J is TRBJ2-7, with TRBD1 matching over 8 bases. The V segment lost 4 bases and the J segment 3 bases; nucleotides outside the gene matches: 1. The CDR3 has 13 amino acids. Germline lookup yields CDR1 KGHDR and CDR2 SFDVKD. The CDR3 DNA reads TGTGCCACCAGTGACGGACAGGGCTACGAGCAGTACTTC. Protein: CATSDGQGYEQYF.

The chain is built from TRBV20-1 and TRBJ1-1; no clear D. The CDR3 is made up of 13 amino acids. Germline CDR1 is DFQATT and CDR2 is SNEGSKA (reference sequence). V was pared by 3 bases and J by 1 base, with 9 bases between. The CDR3 bases are TGCAGTGCTAGTGCAGGCCCGAACACTGAAGCTTTCTTT. Its protein is CSASAGPNTEAFF.

The rearrangement joins TRBV5-6 to TRBJ1-4, with D maybe TRBD1 (5 bases). V was shortened by 2 bases and J by 8 bases, with 13 bases between the two germline ends. This CDR3 contains 14 residues. Germline CDR1 reads SGHDT; CDR2 reads YYEEEE. As DNA, the CDR3 is TGTGCCAGCAGCTTCCGAGGGGTTGACGAAAAACTGTTTTTT. It specifies CASSFRGVDEKLFF.